This T cell receptor beta chain was documented in a study of blood T cell repertoires in COVID-19 (dated by TCRdb to about 2020). As for the study more broadly: The collaborator samples originated in the United States, Italy and Spain and spanned the acute and convalescent phases of COVID-19. The material from the prospective study consisted of cDNA or gDNA derived from T cells, B-cell-depleted T cells, or PBMCs. The dataset comprised deeply sampled blood TCRbeta repertoires from subjects exposed to, actively infected with, or recovered from COVID-19. The repertoires were made available in a free public database intended to serve as a resource for research on the immune response to SARS-CoV-2. The samples were drawn from the first 160 participants of the ongoing ImmuneRACE study and from roughly 1,300 subjects provided by 6 global collaborators. The sample metadata nearly always contained a de-identified subject ID, COVID-19 status, age in years and sex. Where available, HLA class I and class II types were obtained from metadata supplied by the sample provider rather than from assay-based typing.

TCRbeta CDR3 regions were amplified from genomic DNA by means of the immunoSEQ Assay, a bias-controlled multiplex PCR. In the authors' own workflow: Nucleated cell counts per sample were estimated from amplification of reference gene primers within the assay. Sequence reads were collapsed and filtered to measure the absolute abundance of every unique TCRbeta CDR3 rearrangement. Productive Simpson clonality was computed per sample as the square root of Simpson's diversity index over productive rearrangements. Entries here come from immuneACCESS through TCRdb and include only in-frame sequences with V and J called. Some clones fail to appear in such tables; in the studies checked, an unresolved V gene covers under half of the shortfall, and the cause of the remainder is unknown. That table is the source of V, J and clone size, and D and trimming were worked out from the DNA. Within this sample are roughly 16,000 clones, with around four fifths of them counted one time only. The biggest ten clones account for approximately 23% of the sample.

As to this clone: The antigen this receptor binds is unknown. Base qualities are not provided; no much larger clone lies one nucleotide away.

Whole blood was collected in K2EDTA tubes by collaborating institutions according to the institutions' own protocols. For TCRbeta analysis, collaborators shipped samples in one of three forms: frozen whole blood, isolated PBMCs, or DNA extracted from either of those sample types. General study outcomes and caveats: Clinical and demographic metadata were provided uncurated, with the amount varying by source and participant.

The source is a man between 60 and 75 years old with active or convalescent COVID-19. The sample was peripheral blood.

The CDR3 amino acid sequence is: CASSQSGDSPLHF. The DNA reads TGTGCCAGCAGCCAATCGGGGGATTCACCCCTCCACTTT. The rearrangement joined TRBV14 to TRBJ1-6, with TRBD1 as a weak D call on 5 bases. Based on the germline V gene, the CDR1 and CDR2 sequences are SGHDN and FVKESK. Including the terminal cysteine and phenylalanine, the CDR3 comprises 13 residues. Kept here is only the CDR3 DNA, which spans 39 bases and is read in frame from base 1. Trimming takes 2 bases from V and 8 bases from J, and the germline ends sit 7 bases apart. Reference TRBV14 and TRBJ1-6 proteins supply the regions before and after the CDR3; the full variable domain is: EAGVTQFPSHSVIEKGQTVTLRCDPISGHDNLYWYRRVMGKEIKFLLHFVKESKQDESGMPNNRFLAERTGGTYSTLKVQPAELEDSGVYFCASSQSGDSPLHFGNGTRLTVT.